This entry lists 29 T cell receptor beta chains sequenced from one sample in a study of shared clonotypes between healthy human individuals. Sequencing was performed with immunoSEQ multiplex PCR; in TCRdb, only in-frame clones are kept and a portion is missing. Altogether 2 million to 2.5 million clones are present, approximately 95% being singletons, with the ten largest covering approximately 0.4%. What was sequenced was naive CD4+ T cells from PBMCs. The sample's subset: CD45RA+ positively selected. These receptors were collected from a man between 18 and 35 years old in good health. Some clones in this sample may be carry-over from other donors' samples.

The chain has TRBV18 and TRBJ2-1, with unresolved D. This CDR3 is built from 13 residues. V was trimmed by 1 base and J by 6 bases, leaving 7 bases between them. CDR1 is KGHSH and CDR2 is LQKENI in the germline V gene. The CDR3 here is CASSPRSSNEQFF. As DNA, the CDR3 is TGTGCCAGCTCACCACGGTCCAGCAATGAGCAGTTCTTC.

The chain joins TRBV12-5 to TRBJ2-6; unclear D gene. Germline V gene sequence: CDR1 LGHNT, CDR2 FRNRAP. This CDR3 contains 13 residues. The CDR3 DNA follows: TGTGCCTCCTCCGGGCCTGGGGCCAACGTCCTGACTTTC. This gives the protein CASSGPGANVLTF.

The chain links TRBV4-3 to TRBJ2-3; maybe TRBD2 (7 bases). The CDR3 consists of 16 residues. The germline V gene has CDR1 LGHNA and CDR2 YSLEER. With 2 bases removed from V and 4 bases from J, the gap between germline ends came to 16 bases. The CDR3 DNA is TGCGCCAGCAGCCAAACCCCAGGGGCGGGAGCAGATACGCAGTATTTT. Amino acid sequence: CASSQTPGAGADTQYF.

This chain joins TRBV7-9 and TRBJ1-2; 11 bases match TRBD1. Germline V gives CDR1 SEHNR, CDR2 FQNEAQ (reference sequence). CDR3 length equals 19 residues. The junction had 17 bases not matched to a gene; V was cut back by 5 bases and J by 3 bases. The CDR3 nucleotides are TGTGCCAGCAGCACGCCGAAGGACAGGGGGCACGATTTCGACTATGGCTACACCTTC. This codes for CASSTPKDRGHDFDYGYTF.

Only one count was recorded for this clone. V usage is TRBV27 and J usage is TRBJ1-2, with a tentative D call TRBD1 (5 bases). Trimming took 6 bases from V and 1 from J, leaving 15 bases between them. The CDR3 contains 15 residues. Germline V gives CDR1 MNHEY, CDR2 SMNVEV (reference sequence). This CDR3 reads CASRPWAGINYGYTF. The CDR3 nucleotides read TGTGCCAGCAGGCCTTGGGCAGGGATTAACTATGGCTACACCTTC.

The rearrangement links TRBV10-2 to TRBJ2-1; possibly TRBD1 or TRBD2 for D (5 bases each). This CDR3 comprises 15 residues. The germline CDR1 and CDR2 sequences are WSHSY and SAAADI. V gave up 6 bases and J gave up 7 bases, with 19 bases separating them. CDR3 amino acids: CASSSPRGTLNEQFF. The CDR3 region has the DNA TGCGCCAGCAGCTCCCCCCGGGGCACGCTGAATGAGCAGTTCTTC.

V usage is TRBV13 and J usage is TRBJ2-1, with 9 bases lining up with TRBD2. Germline V gene lookup returns CDR1 PRHDT and CDR2 FYEKMQ (reference sequence). CDR3 length: 14 amino acids. The V segment lost 2 bases and the J segment 9 bases; nucleotides outside the gene matches: 5. CDR3 sequence (DNA): TGTGCCAGCAGCTTACGGCTAGCGGGAAGTGAGCAGTTCTTC. Its protein product is CASSLRLAGSEQFF.

The chain carries TRBV5-1 and TRBJ2-7, with 7 bases that match TRBD2. With V trimmed by 1 base and J by 2 bases, 6 bases remained unmatched. Germline loops: CDR1 SGHRS, CDR2 YFSETQ. The CDR3 covers 15 residues. The CDR3 DNA follows: TGCGCCAGCAGCTTGTTACGGGGAGGGCCCTACGAGCAGTACTTC. It codes for CASSLLRGGPYEQYF.

This chain links TRBV28 with TRBJ2-7; TRBD2 agrees at 8 bases. With V trimmed by 7 bases and J by 1 base, 9 bases remained unmatched. Germline loops: CDR1 MDHEN, CDR2 SYDVKM. CDR3 length equals 15 residues. The DNA for the CDR3 is TGTGCCAGCAATGGTCAGCGGGAGTTATCCTACGAGCAGTACTTC. This gives the protein CASNGQRELSYEQYF. The full variable domain, rest sourced from reference TRBV28 and TRBJ2-7, is DVKVTQSSRYLVKRTGEKVFLECVQDMDHENMFWYRQDPGLGLRLIYFSYDVKMKEKGDIPEGYSVSREKKERFSLILESASTNQTSMYLCASNGQRELSYEQYFGPGTRLTVT.

The table lists this clone with a count of one. The chain combines TRBV9 with TRBJ2-7; perhaps TRBD2 as D (6 bases). Germline V gives CDR1 SGDLS, CDR2 YYNGEE. The CDR3 contains 14 residues. The V end was cut by 1 base, the J end by 3 bases, with 11 bases between. This CDR3 is CASSVQGGRYEQYF. CDR3 DNA sequence: TGTGCCAGCAGCGTACAGGGAGGTCGCTACGAGCAGTACTTC.

The chain carries TRBV18 and TRBJ2-7; 11 bases agree with TRBD2. Trimming removed 6 bases from V and 2 bases from J; junction bases left unmatched: 9. The CDR3 is 16 amino acids. Germline-derived CDR1 and CDR2 are KGHSH and LQKENI. The CDR3 here is CASSPGGLAGTYEQYF. In nucleotides, the CDR3 is TGTGCCAGCTCGCCGGGCGGACTAGCGGGTACCTACGAGCAGTACTTC.

The chain has TRBV27 and TRBJ2-7; 7 bases agree with TRBD1. Trimming removed 5 bases from V and 5 bases from J; junction bases left unmatched: 9. Germline V gene lookup returns CDR1 MNHEY and CDR2 SMNVEV (reference sequence). CDR3 size: 14 residues. The CDR3 bases are TGTGCCAGCAGTCCGATGGACAGGTTCAACGAGCAGTACTTC. Amino acids: CASSPMDRFNEQYF.

The rearrangement joins TRBV5-1 to TRBJ2-1; a possible D gene is TRBD2 (6 bases). The CDR3 runs to 15 residues. Germline V gene data show CDR1 as SGHRS and CDR2 as YFSETQ. The V and J ends lost 4 bases and 7 bases respectively, with 18 bases between them. The CDR3 DNA sequence: TGCGCCAGCAGCCCAGGGACTGCAAGCACAAATGAGCAGTTCTTC. This gives the protein CASSPGTASTNEQFF. Full variable domain (missing parts from reference TRBV5-1 and TRBJ2-1): KAGVTQTPRYLIKTRGQQVTLSCSPISGHRSVSWYQQTPGQGLQFLFEYFSETQRNKGNFPGRFSGRQFSNSRSEMNVSTLELGDSALYLCASSPGTASTNEQFFGPGTRLTVL.

As regards this clone: The same CDR3 can be traced to other DNA sequences in this sample. The genes are TRBV5-1 and TRBJ2-1; the D is unclear. CDR1 is SGHRS, CDR2 YFSETQ, per germline. V was pared by 1 base and J by 1 base, with 3 bases between. There are 13 residues in the CDR3. CDR3 protein: CASSLNSYNEQFF. As DNA, the CDR3 is TGCGCCAGCAGCTTGAATTCCTACAATGAGCAGTTCTTC.

The chain employs TRBV29-1 and TRBJ2-1; 11 nucleotides line up with TRBD2. Germline V gene lookup returns CDR1 SQVTM and CDR2 ANQGSEA. V gave up 7 bases and J gave up 7 bases; unmatched junction bases: 6. The CDR3 loop spans 13 amino acids. The CDR3 sequence: CSGTSGSWNEQFF. The CDR3 bases are TGCAGCGGTACTAGCGGGAGTTGGAATGAGCAGTTCTTC.

This clone was counted a single time. This chain uses TRBV11-2 with TRBJ2-1, with 7 nucleotides matching TRBD2. Germline V CDR1 and CDR2: SGHAT, FQNNGV. The CDR3 is 18 amino acids. The J segment lost 5 bases and the V segment lost 5 bases, leaving 18 bases of the junction unmatched. CDR3 region: CASSQHPGLLSIHNEQFF. CDR3 bases: TGTGCCAGCAGCCAACACCCGGGACTACTAAGCATCCACAATGAGCAGTTCTTC.

The chain's CDR3 is CASSYQYDKSYEQYF. In nucleotides, the CDR3 is TGTGCCAGCAGCTACCAATACGACAAGAGCTACGAGCAGTACTTC. The rearrangement uses TRBV7-8 and TRBJ2-7; D gene ambiguous. Trimming took off 4 bases at V and 3 bases at J, with 16 bases between the two ends. In germline, CDR1 is SGHVS, CDR2 FQNEAQ. There are 15 residues in the CDR3.

Notes on this clone: The sample holds other DNA sequences that translate to the same CDR3. This chain links TRBV7-9 with TRBJ1-5, with 7 bases that match TRBD1. J was trimmed by 6 bases and V by 1 base; bases with no gene match: 0. This CDR3 contains 13 residues. Per the germline V gene, CDR1 is SEHNR and CDR2 is FQNEAQ (reference sequence). The CDR3 nucleotides are TGTGCCAGCAGCTTAGACAGGGGTCAGCCCCAGCATTTT. Translating gives CASSLDRGQPQHF.

V and J are TRBV5-1 and TRBJ2-2, with unresolved D. The V gene's germline CDR1 is SGHRS and CDR2 YFSETQ. V gave up 3 bases and J gave up 7 bases, with 13 bases separating them. The CDR3 is made up of 14 amino acids. CDR3 coding DNA: TGCGCCAGCAGCTCTGCTCAATTCGTCGGGGAGCTGTTTTTT. Translation: CASSSAQFVGELFF. Filled out from reference TRBV5-1 and TRBJ2-2, the complete variable domain reads KAGVTQTPRYLIKTRGQQVTLSCSPISGHRSVSWYQQTPGQGLQFLFEYFSETQRNKGNFPGRFSGRQFSNSRSEMNVSTLELGDSALYLCASSSAQFVGELFFGEGSRLTVL.

This chain uses TRBV10-3 with TRBJ1-5; possibly TRBD1 for D (5 bases). The CDR3 extends over 15 amino acids. V dropped 0 bases and J dropped 9 bases, with 15 bases sitting between them. Looked up from germline, CDR1 is ENHRY and CDR2 is SYGVKD. CDR3 amino acids: CAISESTVGRGPQHF. The DNA for the CDR3 is TGTGCCATCAGTGAGTCTACCGTGGGGCGGGGGCCCCAGCATTTT.

This chain uses TRBV7-2 with TRBJ1-3; D remains unclear. The germline V gene encodes CDR1 SGHTA and CDR2 FQGNSA. Trimming took off 5 bases at V and 2 bases at J, with 16 bases between the two ends. The CDR3 spans 16 residues. DNA of the CDR3: TGTGCCAGCAGCCGAACAAACCCCGGGACTGGAAACACCATATATTTT. Encoded protein: CASSRTNPGTGNTIYF.

This rearrangement joins TRBV5-1 to TRBJ1-4, with 9 positions matching TRBD1. The CDR3 is 16 residues long. Germline-derived CDR1 and CDR2 are SGHRS and YFSETQ. V lost 0 bases and J lost 7; bases outside the gene matches: 7. CDR3 amino acids: CASSLAGQGIGEKLFF. The DNA of the CDR3 is TGCGCCAGCAGCTTGGCGGGACAGGGCATCGGTGAAAAACTGTTTTTT.

The V call is TRBV5-1, the J call TRBJ2-1; D not certain. CDR3 length: 15 amino acids. Per germline, CDR1 SGHRS and CDR2 YFSETQ. Trimming took 2 bases from V and 1 from J, leaving 10 bases between them. CDR3 sequence (DNA): TGCGCCAGCAGCTTAGCGACAAATTCCTACAATGAGCAGTTCTTC. Encoded protein: CASSLATNSYNEQFF.

The rearrangement uses TRBV5-6 and TRBJ1-2; 9 nucleotides line up with TRBD1. Germline CDR1 reads SGHDT; CDR2 reads YYEEEE. This CDR3 spans 14 amino acids. The junction had 6 bases not matched to a gene; V was cut back by 1 base and J by 8 bases. CDR3 DNA sequence: TGTGCCAGCAGCTTGCGTGGACAGGGGAAGGGCTACACCTTC. Translated, it gives CASSLRGQGKGYTF.

In regard to this clone: This specimen includes other DNA sequences encoding the same CDR3. The J gene is TRBJ1-1, the V gene TRBV4-2; TRBD1 might be the D (5 bases). The ends were cut back, 1 base at V and 3 bases at J, with 15 bases in the middle. The CDR3 totals 16 residues. Germline values: CDR1 LGHNA, CDR2 YNFKEQ. CDR3: CASSQVGAGRDTEAFF. CDR3 nucleotide sequence: TGTGCCAGCAGCCAAGTCGGGGCGGGCAGGGACACTGAAGCTTTCTTT.

This chain joins TRBV6-1 and TRBJ1-1; tentative D call: TRBD1 (6 bases). The germline V gene encodes CDR1 MNHNS and CDR2 SASEGT. The CDR3 has 14 residues. Trimming took off 5 bases at V and 5 bases at J, with 15 bases between the two ends. The CDR3 spells CASSRDTVETEAFF. CDR3 sequence (DNA): TGTGCCAGCAGTCGGGACACAGTAGAGACTGAAGCTTTCTTT.

The genes are TRBV18 and TRBJ2-2, with D possibly TRBD2 on 5 matching bases. The germline gives CDR1 KGHSH, CDR2 LQKENI. CDR3 length: 15 amino acids. Trimming took off 3 bases at V and 6 bases at J, with 14 bases between the two ends. In nucleotides, the CDR3 is TGTGCCAGCTCACCCCTGAGAGAGGGCCCCGGGGAGCTGTTTTTT. As protein: CASSPLREGPGELFF.

The chain couples TRBV5-1 to TRBJ1-3; D perhaps matches TRBD1 (6 bases). Trimming stripped 1 base from V and 0 bases from J, with 11 bases between. CDR1 is SGHRS and CDR2 is YFSETQ in the germline V gene. There are 16 residues in the CDR3. CDR3 protein: CASSLNTGSSGNTIYF. As DNA, the CDR3 is TGCGCCAGCAGCTTGAATACAGGGAGCTCTGGAAACACCATATATTTT.

V usage is TRBV6-5 and J usage is TRBJ1-4, with TRBD1 matching 7 bases. V dropped 0 bases and J dropped 7; count of bases not matched to a gene: 8. The germline V gene encodes CDR1 MNHEY and CDR2 SVGAGI. This CDR3 region has 16 residues. CDR3 protein: CASSYSKAPGGEKLFF. The CDR3, as DNA: TGTGCCAGCAGTTACTCGAAGGCCCCAGGGGGTGAAAAACTGTTTTTT.